The rows below give T cell receptor beta chains drawn from one sample of a study of blood T cell repertoires in COVID-19. Sequenced by immunoSEQ multiplex PCR; TCRdb stores in-frame clones only, minus some. The sample yields approximately 210,000 clones, roughly four fifths seen once. Sequenced material: PBMCs or T cells enriched from blood (not recorded which). The receptors shown here come from a man aged 35 to 55 who had recovered from COVID-19. Both conserved end residues are part of each CDR3. The D gene is left open where the match is weak. Only some rows state a clone size, as once, few, many or a class for expanded clones.

D: TRBD1
V: TRBV3-1/TRBV3-2
size: NA
J: TRBJ1-4
CDR3: CASSQETPGTGRTTEKLFF
DNA: TGTGCCAGCAGCCAAGAGACCCCAGGGACAGGACGCACTACCGAAAAACTGTTTTTT

D: NA
V: TRBV27
size: NA
J: TRBJ2-5
CDR3: CASSLGLVKTQYF
DNA: TGTGCCAGCAGTTTGGGGCTCGTAAAGACCCAGTACTTC

D: TRBD1
V: TRBV5-6
size: NA
J: TRBJ2-5
CDR3: CASSLPGQGPQETQYF
DNA: TGTGCCAGCAGCTTACCGGGACAGGGGCCCCAAGAGACCCAGTACTTC

D: TRBD2
V: TRBV19
size: NA
J: TRBJ2-2
CDR3: CASSRGLAGVNTGELFF
DNA: TGTGCCAGTAGTAGGGGACTAGCGGGAGTGAACACCGGGGAGCTGTTTTTT

D: TRBD1
V: TRBV5-3
size: NA
J: TRBJ2-7
CDR3: CARRQKWVRGLREQYF
DNA: TGTGCCAGAAGACAGAAGTGGGTCAGGGGGCTAAGGGAGCAGTACTTC

D: TRBD1
V: TRBV5-6
size: few
J: TRBJ1-2
CDR3: CASSWDRDYYGYTF
DNA: TGTGCCAGCAGCTGGGACAGGGACTACTATGGCTACACCTTC

D: NA
V: TRBV7-9
size: once
J: TRBJ2-2
CDR3: CASSPERESIGELFF
DNA: TGTGCCAGCAGCCCCGAGAGGGAAAGTATCGGGGAGCTGTTTTTT

D: NA
V: TRBV5-1
size: NA
J: TRBJ1-5
CDR3: CASSLEGDNQPQHF
DNA: TGCGCCAGCAGCTTGGAAGGAGACAATCAGCCCCAGCATTTT

D: NA
V: TRBV30
size: NA
J: TRBJ1-5
CDR3: CAWSVTGQPQHF
DNA: TGTGCCTGGAGTGTAACGGGTCAGCCCCAGCATTTT

D: TRBD1
V: TRBV5-5
size: once
J: TRBJ1-6
CDR3: CASSSPTGTGINSPLHF
DNA: TGTGCCAGCAGCTCCCCCACCGGGACAGGGATTAATTCACCCCTCCACTTT

D: TRBD2
V: TRBV27
size: NA
J: TRBJ2-4
CDR3: CASSLGLAENIQYF
DNA: TGTGCCAGCAGTTTGGGGCTAGCGGAAAACATTCAGTACTTC

D: NA
V: TRBV6-2/TRBV6-3
size: NA
J: TRBJ1-6
CDR3: CASSFQGPSPLHF
DNA: TGTGCCAGCAGTTTTCAGGGTCCTTCACCCCTCCACTTT

D: TRBD2
V: TRBV4-3
size: NA
J: TRBJ2-1
CDR3: CASSRLAGLSSYNEQFF
DNA: TGCGCCAGCAGCCGACTAGCGGGTCTAAGCTCCTACAATGAGCAGTTCTTC

D: TRBD2
V: TRBV7-8
size: NA
J: TRBJ2-1
CDR3: CASSTTGTSGGEQFF
DNA: TGTGCCAGCAGCACCACCGGGACTAGCGGGGGCGAGCAGTTCTTC

D: TRBD1
V: TRBV12-3/TRBV12-4
size: few
J: TRBJ1-5
CDR3: CASRQGDRPQHF
DNA: TGTGCCAGCAGACAGGGGGATCGGCCCCAGCATTTT

D: TRBD2
V: TRBV11-2
size: NA
J: TRBJ2-1
CDR3: CASSLGPSSGTSFF
DNA: TGTGCCAGCAGCTTAGGTCCCTCTAGCGGGACGTCGTTCTTC

D: TRBD1
V: TRBV9
size: NA
J: TRBJ1-4
CDR3: CASSPGTGARKLFF
DNA: TGTGCCAGCAGCCCGGGGACAGGGGCCCGAAAACTGTTTTTT

D: TRBD1
V: TRBV19
size: few
J: TRBJ2-1
CDR3: CASSIRDRAFEQFF
DNA: TGTGCCAGTAGTATCCGGGACAGGGCATTTGAGCAGTTCTTC

D: NA
V: TRBV11-2
size: once
J: TRBJ1-2
CDR3: CASSLPRGMNYGYTF
DNA: TGTGCCAGCAGCCTCCCCCGGGGGATGAACTATGGCTACACCTTC

D: TRBD2
V: TRBV6-2/TRBV6-3
size: NA
J: TRBJ2-1
CDR3: CASSYRIIAGGSYNEQFF
DNA: TGTGCCAGCAGTTACCGTATAATAGCGGGAGGCTCCTACAATGAGCAGTTCTTC

D: TRBD1
V: TRBV18
size: NA
J: TRBJ2-7
CDR3: CASSVTGGAPYEQYF
DNA: TGTGCCAGCTCAGTAACAGGGGGCGCCCCTTACGAGCAGTACTTC

D: NA
V: TRBV28
size: NA
J: TRBJ1-5
CDR3: CASSFTGNSNQPQHF
DNA: TGTGCCAGCAGTTTTACGGGGAATAGCAATCAGCCCCAGCATTTT

D: TRBD2
V: TRBV5-1
size: NA
J: TRBJ2-1
CDR3: CASTTPGTSGRIDYNEQFF
DNA: TGCGCCAGCACCACCCCCGGGACTAGCGGGAGAATAGACTACAATGAGCAGTTCTTC

D: NA
V: TRBV9
size: NA
J: TRBJ1-5
CDR3: CASSVASGNQPQHF
DNA: TGTGCCAGCAGCGTAGCTTCGGGTAATCAGCCCCAGCATTTT

D: NA
V: TRBV21-1
size: NA
J: TRBJ1-4
CDR3: CASSKGGDKLVTNEKLFF
DNA: TGTGCCAGCAGCAAAGGTGGGGACAAATTGGTAACTAATGAAAAACTGTTTTTT

D: TRBD1
V: TRBV28
size: NA
J: TRBJ1-5
CDR3: CASSYTGGSGQPQHF
DNA: TGTGCCAGCAGTTATACAGGGGGCTCGGGACAGCCCCAGCATTTT

D: NA
V: TRBV21-1
size: once
J: TRBJ2-1
CDR3: CASRTPGAEGRYNEQFF
DNA: TGTGCCAGCAGGACACCCGGGGCGGAGGGGCGATACAATGAGCAGTTCTTC

D: TRBD1
V: TRBV10-1
size: once
J: TRBJ2-7
CDR3: CASSYGTGDLEQYF
DNA: TGCGCCAGCTCCTACGGGACAGGGGACTTGGAGCAGTACTTC

D: TRBD2
V: TRBV4-2
size: NA
J: TRBJ2-7
CDR3: CASSQATQGEAGAYEQYF
DNA: TGTGCCAGCAGCCAAGCAACCCAAGGAGAAGCGGGAGCGTACGAGCAGTACTTC

D: TRBD1
V: TRBV7-2
size: NA
J: TRBJ1-1
CDR3: CASSFGTVNTEAFF
DNA: TGTGCCAGCAGCTTCGGGACAGTGAACACTGAAGCTTTCTTT

D: NA
V: TRBV30
size: NA
J: TRBJ1-3
CDR3: CAWSPLTEGNTIYF
DNA: TGTGCCTGGAGCCCGTTGACGGAGGGAAACACCATATATTTT

D: TRBD2
V: TRBV19
size: NA
J: TRBJ2-3
CDR3: CASSARANGASGGPTDTQYF
DNA: TGTGCCAGCTCCGCGAGGGCCAACGGGGCTAGCGGGGGTCCCACAGATACGCAGTATTTT

D: NA
V: TRBV7-9
size: NA
J: TRBJ2-1
CDR3: CASSYYRDIGDNEQFF
DNA: TGTGCCAGCAGCTACTACCGGGACATCGGGGATAATGAGCAGTTCTTC

D: NA
V: TRBV3-1/TRBV3-2
size: NA
J: TRBJ1-2
CDR3: CASSQEGGRNYGYTF
DNA: TGTGCCAGCAGCCAAGAGGGGGGGCGCAACTATGGCTACACCTTC

D: NA
V: TRBV30
size: NA
J: TRBJ1-5
CDR3: CAWDTGLSINQPQHF
DNA: TGTGCCTGGGATACAGGGTTATCAATCAATCAGCCCCAGCATTTT

D: NA
V: TRBV7-2
size: NA
J: TRBJ1-2
CDR3: CASSLETGRGGYGYTF
DNA: TGTGCCAGCAGCTTAGAAACGGGCAGGGGCGGCTATGGCTACACCTTC

D: NA
V: TRBV4-1
size: NA
J: TRBJ1-4
CDR3: CASSQDPSRGREKLFF
DNA: TGCGCCAGCAGCCAAGATCCGTCCAGGGGAAGGGAAAAACTGTTTTTT

D: NA
V: TRBV28
size: NA
J: TRBJ1-4
CDR3: CASSPVATNEKLFF
DNA: TGTGCCAGCAGCCCAGTTGCAACTAATGAAAAACTGTTTTTT

D: TRBD1
V: TRBV25-1
size: NA
J: TRBJ2-1
CDR3: CASQLPGQGYEQFF
DNA: TGTGCCAGCCAACTTCCGGGACAGGGATATGAGCAGTTCTTC

D: NA
V: TRBV6-6
size: NA
J: TRBJ2-5
CDR3: CATTAPGETQYF
DNA: TGTGCCACCACGGCTCCGGGGGAGACCCAGTACTTC

D: TRBD1
V: TRBV6-2/TRBV6-3
size: NA
J: TRBJ1-3
CDR3: CASSPGTAGNTIYF
DNA: TGTGCCAGCAGCCCCGGGACAGCTGGAAACACCATATATTTT

D: TRBD2
V: TRBV9
size: NA
J: TRBJ2-1
CDR3: CASSGGLAYEQFF
DNA: TGTGCCAGCAGCGGGGGACTAGCGTATGAGCAGTTCTTC

D: NA
V: TRBV2
size: NA
J: TRBJ1-5
CDR3: CASNRARQPQHF
DNA: TGTGCTTCTAACCGAGCTCGGCAGCCCCAGCATTTT

D: NA
V: TRBV2
size: NA
J: TRBJ1-5
CDR3: CASSGSGDSHNQPQHF
DNA: TGTGCCAGCAGCGGGTCGGGAGACAGCCACAATCAGCCCCAGCATTTT

D: NA
V: TRBV18
size: NA
J: TRBJ2-7
CDR3: CASSHDSYEQYF
DNA: TGTGCCAGCTCACACGACAGCTACGAGCAGTACTTC

D: NA
V: TRBV30
size: NA
J: TRBJ1-1
CDR3: CAWLGNRARNTEAFF
DNA: TGTGCCTGGCTGGGCAACAGGGCGAGGAACACTGAAGCTTTCTTT

D: TRBD1
V: TRBV27
size: NA
J: TRBJ1-2
CDR3: CASSLYRGANYGYTF
DNA: TGTGCCAGCAGTTTATACAGGGGCGCGAACTATGGCTACACCTTC

D: NA
V: TRBV30
size: NA
J: TRBJ1-1
CDR3: CAWSVQGSAFF
DNA: TGTGCCTGGAGTGTCCAGGGGTCAGCTTTCTTT

D: NA
V: TRBV6-5
size: NA
J: TRBJ2-7
CDR3: CASSSHSGQPYEQYF
DNA: TGTGCCAGCAGCTCCCACTCGGGACAACCCTACGAGCAGTACTTC

D: NA
V: TRBV28
size: NA
J: TRBJ1-3
CDR3: CASHWGGPSGENTIYF
DNA: TGTGCCAGCCACTGGGGGGGACCCTCGGGTGAAAACACCATATATTTT